This T cell receptor beta chain originates from a study of monozygotic twins with cystic fibrosis. On this clone itself: What it recognizes is unknown.

Germline V gene lookup returns CDR1 SNHLY and CDR2 FYNNEI. The length of the CDR3 is 16 residues. The V and J ends lost 2 bases and 4 bases, in that order; junction bases with no gene match: 7. Study-wide results and limits: In 13 of 16 pairs, V gene usage was closest to the co-twin's. Low clonality (median 0.0095) suggested a mostly naive repertoire. Monozygotic CF twin pairs shared significantly more nucleotide-identical clonotypes than unrelated CF individuals did.

Profiled with immunoSEQ multiplex PCR; TCRdb holds only in-frame clones, not every one. The repertoire includes more than 12,000 clones, roughly 98% of them detected once, and around 0.37% sits in the top ten. This chain uses TRBV2 with TRBJ1-2; 10 bases map to TRBD1. The sequencing input was blood. This TCR came from a girl aged 2 to 9 with cystic fibrosis. CDR3 protein: CASSERAGQGLYGYTF. The CDR3 DNA is TGTGCCAGCAGTGAAAGGGCGGGACAGGGGCTCTATGGCTACACCTTC.